The rows below give T cell receptor beta chains drawn from one sample of a study of early T cells in non-severe SARS-CoV-2 infection. One entry per CDR3 protein, called by TCRdb with MiXCR from the 5' RACE reads. The sample lists 40,000 or so distinct CDR3 sequences, 4.5% to 7% occurring once. The material was whole blood, obtained at baseline. The receptor source for this set is an adult who was a healthcare worker with PCR-confirmed SARS-CoV-2 infection or an uninfected control (not recorded which). CDR3s include the opening cysteine and the closing phenylalanine or tryptophan. D genes are given only for firm matches. Expanded clones are given a class, and other clones once, few, many or no size at all.

clone size: many; D gene: TRBD2; V gene: TRBV7-2; J gene: TRBJ2-1; CDR3 protein: CASRSGTSGRYNEQFF; CDR3 DNA: TGTGCCAGCAGGTCCGGAACTAGCGGGAGATACAATGAGCAGTTCTTC
clone size: many; D gene: TRBD1; V gene: TRBV6-2/TRBV6-3; J gene: TRBJ1-5; CDR3 protein: CASTAPGTGGSNQPQHF; CDR3 DNA: TGTGCCAGCACTGCCCCCGGAACAGGGGGGAGCAATCAGCCCCAGCATTTT
clone size: many; D gene: TRBD1; V gene: TRBV19; J gene: TRBJ2-1; CDR3 protein: CASSNNLLIQGMDNEQFF; CDR3 DNA: TGTGCCAGTAGCAACAACTTGTTAATACAGGGGATGGACAATGAGCAGTTCTTC
clone size: many; D gene: NA; V gene: TRBV4-2; J gene: TRBJ2-2; CDR3 protein: CASSQADIANTGELFF; CDR3 DNA: TGTGCCAGCAGCCAGGCGGACATCGCGAACACCGGGGAGCTGTTTTTT
clone size: many; D gene: TRBD1; V gene: TRBV6-5; J gene: TRBJ1-1; CDR3 protein: CASRGAGGRAEAFF; CDR3 DNA: TGTGCCAGCAGAGGGGCAGGGGGCAGGGCTGAAGCTTTCTTT
clone size: NA; D gene: NA; V gene: TRBV27; J gene: TRBJ2-7; CDR3 protein: CASSLMARPGDEQYF; CDR3 DNA: TGTGCCAGCAGTTTAATGGCCAGACCGGGCGACGAGCAGTACTTC
clone size: NA; D gene: NA; V gene: TRBV5-6; J gene: TRBJ2-7; CDR3 protein: CASSFGVYEQYF; CDR3 DNA: TGTGCCAGCAGCTTCGGGGTCTACGAGCAGTACTTC
clone size: many; D gene: NA; V gene: TRBV6-1; J gene: TRBJ1-5; CDR3 protein: CASSEATPINQPQHF; CDR3 DNA: TGTGCCAGCAGTGAAGCGACACCAATCAATCAGCCCCAGCATTTT
clone size: many; D gene: NA; V gene: TRBV27; J gene: TRBJ1-5; CDR3 protein: CATAFDGKWSQPQHF; CDR3 DNA: TGTGCCACCGCCTTCGACGGGAAATGGAGTCAGCCCCAGCATTTT
clone size: many; D gene: TRBD2; V gene: TRBV19; J gene: TRBJ2-1; CDR3 protein: CASSMRGGYNEQFF; CDR3 DNA: TGTGCCAGTAGTATGCGGGGGGGATACAATGAGCAGTTCTTC
clone size: many; D gene: NA; V gene: TRBV7-2; J gene: TRBJ1-6; CDR3 protein: CASTIGGSYNSPLHF; CDR3 DNA: TGTGCCAGCACGATAGGGGGCTCCTATAATTCACCCCTCCACTTT
clone size: many; D gene: NA; V gene: TRBV9; J gene: TRBJ2-2; CDR3 protein: CASSVGNTGELFF; CDR3 DNA: TGTGCCAGCAGCGTAGGGAACACCGGGGAGCTGTTTTTT
clone size: many; D gene: NA; V gene: TRBV12-5; J gene: TRBJ1-6; CDR3 protein: CASGRWAGNNSPLHF; CDR3 DNA: TGTGCTAGTGGCCGGTGGGCAGGGAATAATTCACCCCTCCACTTT
clone size: many; D gene: TRBD1; V gene: TRBV19; J gene: TRBJ2-6; CDR3 protein: CASSILAGGTGANVLTF; CDR3 DNA: TGTGCCAGTAGTATCCTGGCAGGGGGCACTGGGGCCAACGTCCTGACTTTC
clone size: many; D gene: NA; V gene: TRBV6-1; J gene: TRBJ1-5; CDR3 protein: CASTYHRVPGALGNQPQHF; CDR3 DNA: TGTGCCAGCACATACCACAGGGTCCCCGGTGCCCTGGGCAATCAGCCCCAGCATTTT
clone size: NA; D gene: NA; V gene: TRBV4-1; J gene: TRBJ2-1; CDR3 protein: CASSQGNSRRPYNEQFF; CDR3 DNA: TGCGCCAGCAGCCAAGGAAACAGCCGTCGCCCCTACAATGAGCAGTTCTTC
clone size: NA; D gene: NA; V gene: TRBV21-1; J gene: TRBJ2-1; CDR3 protein: CASTRGHEQFF; CDR3 DNA: TGTGCCAGCACTAGGGGACATGAGCAGTTCTTC
clone size: many; D gene: NA; V gene: TRBV30; J gene: TRBJ2-7; CDR3 protein: CAWTERDEQYF; CDR3 DNA: TGTGCCTGGACAGAACGTGACGAGCAGTACTTC
clone size: many; D gene: TRBD2; V gene: TRBV7-9; J gene: TRBJ2-1; CDR3 protein: CASSREASGRIYNEQFF; CDR3 DNA: TGTGCCAGCAGCCGAGAGGCTAGCGGAAGGATCTACAATGAGCAGTTCTTC
clone size: many; D gene: NA; V gene: TRBV7-2; J gene: TRBJ2-1; CDR3 protein: CASSRGPFRDNEQFF; CDR3 DNA: TGTGCCAGCAGCCGCGGTCCCTTTAGGGACAATGAGCAGTTCTTC
clone size: NA; D gene: TRBD1; V gene: TRBV19; J gene: TRBJ2-1; CDR3 protein: CASSLRTGFDNEQFF; CDR3 DNA: TGTGCCAGTAGTCTCCGGACAGGGTTTGACAATGAGCAGTTCTTC
clone size: few; D gene: NA; V gene: TRBV5-1; J gene: TRBJ2-1; CDR3 protein: CASSLARYNEQFF; CDR3 DNA: TGCGCCAGCAGCTTGGCAAGGTACAATGAGCAGTTCTTC
clone size: NA; D gene: NA; V gene: TRBV27; J gene: TRBJ2-2; CDR3 protein: CASTPGPDTGELFF; CDR3 DNA: TGTGCCAGCACCCCGGGTCCTGACACCGGGGAGCTGTTTTTT
clone size: many; D gene: NA; V gene: TRBV12-3/TRBV12-4; J gene: TRBJ1-2; CDR3 protein: CASSSGAAGYTF; CDR3 DNA: TGTGCCAGCAGTTCAGGGGCGGCTGGCTACACCTTC
clone size: many; D gene: NA; V gene: TRBV20-1; J gene: TRBJ1-5; CDR3 protein: CSAGLGGQRNQPQHF; CDR3 DNA: TGCAGCGCCGGCTTGGGAGGGCAACGCAATCAGCCCCAGCATTTT
clone size: NA; D gene: TRBD1; V gene: TRBV29-1; J gene: TRBJ1-2; CDR3 protein: CSVEHRGVHGYTF; CDR3 DNA: TGCAGCGTTGAGCACAGGGGAGTCCATGGCTACACCTTC
clone size: many; D gene: NA; V gene: TRBV7-6; J gene: TRBJ2-7; CDR3 protein: CASSLVVLAGKSEQYF; CDR3 DNA: TGTGCCAGCAGCTTAGTGGTATTGGCAGGGAAGAGCGAGCAGTACTTC
clone size: many; D gene: NA; V gene: TRBV12-3/TRBV12-4; J gene: TRBJ1-2; CDR3 protein: CASSLGVGAAYGYTF; CDR3 DNA: TGTGCCAGCAGTTTAGGTGTGGGCGCGGCCTATGGCTACACCTTC
clone size: many; D gene: NA; V gene: TRBV6-5; J gene: TRBJ2-6; CDR3 protein: CASSYSSGAGANVLTF; CDR3 DNA: TGTGCCAGCAGTTACTCGTCAGGGGCCGGGGCCAACGTCCTGACTTTC
clone size: many; D gene: NA; V gene: TRBV9; J gene: TRBJ2-2; CDR3 protein: CASTNTGELFF; CDR3 DNA: TGTGCCAGCACAAACACCGGGGAGCTGTTTTTT
clone size: many; D gene: TRBD1; V gene: TRBV19; J gene: TRBJ1-5; CDR3 protein: CASTMGEGTGRNQPQHF; CDR3 DNA: TGTGCCAGTACTATGGGGGAGGGGACAGGGCGCAATCAGCCCCAGCATTTT
clone size: many; D gene: NA; V gene: TRBV13; J gene: TRBJ2-2; CDR3 protein: CASSQTGNTGELFF; CDR3 DNA: TGTGCCAGCAGCCAGACGGGAAACACCGGGGAGCTGTTTTTT
clone size: NA; D gene: NA; V gene: TRBV6-6; J gene: TRBJ1-6; CDR3 protein: CASSYVGEVHF; CDR3 DNA: TGTGCCAGCAGTTACGTCGGGGAGGTCCACTTT
clone size: many; D gene: TRBD1; V gene: TRBV29-1; J gene: TRBJ1-1; CDR3 protein: CSSSGTGDTEAFF; CDR3 DNA: TGCAGCTCGTCGGGGACAGGGGACACTGAAGCTTTCTTT
clone size: many; D gene: TRBD1; V gene: TRBV6-6; J gene: TRBJ2-5; CDR3 protein: CASTYRGWETQYF; CDR3 DNA: TGTGCCAGCACCTACAGGGGATGGGAGACCCAGTACTTC
clone size: many; D gene: TRBD1; V gene: TRBV25-1; J gene: TRBJ1-5; CDR3 protein: CASSGRTGPLGQPQHF; CDR3 DNA: TGTGCCAGCAGTGGTCGGACAGGGCCCTTGGGTCAGCCCCAGCATTTT
clone size: many; D gene: TRBD2; V gene: TRBV7-2; J gene: TRBJ2-1; CDR3 protein: CASSFSGGASNEQFF; CDR3 DNA: TGTGCCAGCAGCTTTAGCGGGGGGGCCTCGAATGAGCAGTTCTTC
clone size: NA; D gene: NA; V gene: TRBV5-5; J gene: TRBJ1-1; CDR3 protein: CASTPSGRSRTEAFF; CDR3 DNA: TGTGCCAGCACCCCCTCGGGACGGAGTAGGACTGAAGCTTTCTTT
clone size: NA; D gene: NA; V gene: TRBV14; J gene: TRBJ2-3; CDR3 protein: CASSRQSSTDTQYF; CDR3 DNA: TGTGCCAGCAGCAGACAGTCTAGCACAGATACGCAGTATTTT
clone size: few; D gene: NA; V gene: TRBV27; J gene: TRBJ2-3; CDR3 protein: CASSLSRQSTDTQYF; CDR3 DNA: TGTGCCAGCAGTTTATCGAGACAGAGCACAGATACGCAGTATTTT
clone size: many; D gene: TRBD2; V gene: TRBV6-5; J gene: TRBJ2-1; CDR3 protein: CASSYVAGVYNHEQFF; CDR3 DNA: TGTGCCAGCAGTTACGTAGCGGGAGTTTACAACCATGAGCAGTTCTTC
clone size: NA; D gene: NA; V gene: TRBV20-1; J gene: TRBJ1-1; CDR3 protein: CSAPLNTEAFF; CDR3 DNA: TGCAGTGCTCCACTTAACACTGAAGCTTTCTTT
clone size: many; D gene: TRBD2; V gene: TRBV7-6; J gene: TRBJ2-5; CDR3 protein: CASSLPRTSGEGWETQYF; CDR3 DNA: TGTGCCAGCAGCTTACCAAGGACTAGCGGAGAGGGATGGGAGACCCAGTACTTC
clone size: NA; D gene: NA; V gene: TRBV10-3; J gene: TRBJ1-6; CDR3 protein: CAISDRRWDNSPLHF; CDR3 DNA: TGTGCCATCAGTGATCGGAGGTGGGATAATTCACCCCTCCACTTT